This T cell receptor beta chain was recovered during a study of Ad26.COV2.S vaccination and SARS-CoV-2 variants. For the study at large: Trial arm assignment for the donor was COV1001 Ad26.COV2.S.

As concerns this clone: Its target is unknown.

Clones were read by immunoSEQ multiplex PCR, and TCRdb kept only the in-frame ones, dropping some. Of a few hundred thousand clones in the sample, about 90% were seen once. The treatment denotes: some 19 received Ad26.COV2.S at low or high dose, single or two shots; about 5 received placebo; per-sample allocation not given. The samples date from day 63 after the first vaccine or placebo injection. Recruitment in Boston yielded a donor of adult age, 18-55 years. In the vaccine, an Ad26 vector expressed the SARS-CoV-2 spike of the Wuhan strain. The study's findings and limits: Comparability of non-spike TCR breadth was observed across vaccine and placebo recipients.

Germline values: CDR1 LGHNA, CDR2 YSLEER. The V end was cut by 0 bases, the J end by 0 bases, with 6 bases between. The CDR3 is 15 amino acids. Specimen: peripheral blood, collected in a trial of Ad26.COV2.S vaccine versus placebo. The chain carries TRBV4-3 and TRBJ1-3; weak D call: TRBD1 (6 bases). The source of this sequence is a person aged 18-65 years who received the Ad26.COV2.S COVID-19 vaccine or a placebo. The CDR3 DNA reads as TGCGCCAGCAGCCAAGAAGGGGGCTCTGGAAACACCATATATTTT. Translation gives CASSQEGGSGNTIYF.